The 2 T cell receptor beta chains given below trace back to one sample, sequenced in a study of cytomegalovirus exposure and HLA in healthy donors. The PCR ran on 60 Vbeta and 13 Jbeta primers. Data came from immunoSEQ multiplex PCR; TCRdb stores just in-frame clones and leaves some out. The profile shows some 87,000 clones, around 85% of them singletons. Sequencing was performed on PBMCs. All receptors come from a man aged 30-40 years in good health and CMV-seronegative.

V usage is TRBV6-1 and J usage is TRBJ2-5, with D maybe TRBD2 (6 bases). This CDR3 contains 14 residues. V was shortened by 1 base and J by 4 bases, with 10 bases between the two germline ends. CDR1 and CDR2 from the germline V gene are MNHNS and SASEGT. CDR3 amino acids: CASSEEGGRETQYF. Here the CDR3 DNA reads TGTGCCAGCAGTGAAGAAGGAGGGAGAGAGACCCAGTACTTC.

The CDR3 loop is CASSLVQGVYEQYF. The CDR3 DNA is TGTGCCAGCAGCTTAGTGCAGGGGGTGTACGAGCAGTACTTC. The chain uses TRBV7-2 and TRBJ2-7, with TRBD1 matching 7 bases. Germline V gives CDR1 SGHTA, CDR2 FQGNSA. J lost 4 bases, V lost 1 base, and 4 bases had no gene match. This CDR3 region has 14 residues. The full variable domain, in which reference TRBV7-2 and TRBJ2-7 provide the parts outside the CDR3, is GAGVSQSPSNKVTEKGKDVELRCDPISGHTALYWYRQSLGQGLEFLIYFQGNSAPDKSGLPSDRFSAERTGGSVSTLTIQRTQQEDSAVYLCASSLVQGVYEQYFGPGTRLTVT.